This paragraph reports one T cell receptor (beta chain). What it recognizes is unknown. Clones were read by immunoSEQ multiplex PCR, and TCRdb kept only the in-frame ones, dropping some. The table has 37,000 or so clones, approximately 94% seen once. The CDR3 is 17 residues long. The germline CDR1 and CDR2 sequences are PRHDT and FYEKMQ (reference sequence). V was shortened by 2 bases and J by 2 bases, with 16 bases between the two germline ends. These data are taken from a study of T cells in tuberculosis. In the study overall: A South African cohort included IGRA-negative adolescents, latently infected IGRA-positive adolescents and adults with active tuberculosis.

Unsorted cryopreserved PBMC were sequenced, averaging approximately 100,000 T cells per clinical donor. Findings of the study overall: GEM motif frequencies gave over 60% accuracy; the GMM repertoire gave roughly 86%. The TCR-beta difference was not significant; alpha differences partly reflected length.

The receptor was isolated from a donor between 5 and 29 years old with latent tuberculosis or without tuberculosis infection. Some clones in this sample may be carry-over from other donors' samples. The rearrangement links TRBV13 to TRBJ1-5; D remains unclear. The specimen sequenced was PBMCs. The CDR3 loop reads CASSLRAGLEGNQPQHF. CDR3 nucleotide sequence: TGTGCCAGCAGCTTAAGGGCAGGCCTGGAGGGCAATCAGCCCCAGCATTTT.